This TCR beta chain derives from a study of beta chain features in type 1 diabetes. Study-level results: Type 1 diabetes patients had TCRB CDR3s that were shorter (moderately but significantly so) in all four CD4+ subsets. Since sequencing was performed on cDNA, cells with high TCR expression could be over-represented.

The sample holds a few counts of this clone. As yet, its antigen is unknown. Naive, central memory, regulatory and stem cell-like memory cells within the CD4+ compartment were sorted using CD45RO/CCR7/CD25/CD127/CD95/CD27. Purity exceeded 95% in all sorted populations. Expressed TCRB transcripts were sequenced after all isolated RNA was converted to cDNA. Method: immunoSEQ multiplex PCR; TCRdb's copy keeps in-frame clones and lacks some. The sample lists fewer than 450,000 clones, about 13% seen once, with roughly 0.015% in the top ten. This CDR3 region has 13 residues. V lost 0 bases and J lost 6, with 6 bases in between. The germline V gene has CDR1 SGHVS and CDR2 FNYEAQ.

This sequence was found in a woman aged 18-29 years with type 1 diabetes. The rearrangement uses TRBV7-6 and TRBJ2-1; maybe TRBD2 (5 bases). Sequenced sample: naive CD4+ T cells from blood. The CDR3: CASSLALGNEQFF. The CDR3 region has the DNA TGTGCCAGCAGCTTAGCACTAGGCAATGAGCAGTTCTTC. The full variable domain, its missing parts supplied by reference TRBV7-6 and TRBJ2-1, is GAGVSQSPRYKVTKRGQDVALRCDPISGHVSLYWYRQALGQGPEFLTYFNYEAQQDKSGLPNDRFSAERPEGSISTLTIQRTEQRDSAMYRCASSLALGNEQFFGPGTRLTVL.